Listed here are 11 T cell receptor beta chains from one sample, sequenced in a study of T-cell reconstitution after alpha-beta-depleted transplantation in children. During its preparation, the TCRbeta library received unique molecular identifiers. TCRdb fed the PCR reads into MiXCR, producing one record per CDR3 protein. The table shows 120,000 to 150,000 distinct CDR3 sequences, with around 8.8% occurring only once. The source material was PBMCs, mostly from graft donor cells, sampled 180 days after TCRalphabeta/CD19-depleted stem cell transplant. These receptors came from a female patient aged 2 to 10 who had a stem cell transplant for congenital amegakaryocytic thrombocytopenia, so the T cells may come from the graft donor.

This clonotype was counted ten times or more. V gene TRBV5-1 combines with J gene TRBJ2-1, with TRBD2 identical over 16 bases. This CDR3 region has 19 residues. Germline V gene lookup returns CDR1 SGHRS and CDR2 YFSETQ. V lost 2 bases, J lost 3 bases, and 8 bases stayed unmatched. The CDR3 nucleotides are TGCGCCAGCAGCTTCCCGGGACTAGCGGGAGGGCCCCTCTACAATGAGCAGTTCTTC. Its translation is CASSFPGLAGGPLYNEQFF.

This clonotype has at least ten counts. The chain links TRBV28 to TRBJ2-2, with 9 bases identical to TRBD2. Trimming took 1 base from V and 2 from J; bases not matched to a gene: 5. CDR1 and CDR2 from the germline V gene are MDHEN and SYDVKM. The CDR3 runs 17 residues. The CDR3 protein is CASSLFRLADNTGELFF. In DNA, the CDR3 is TGTGCCAGCAGTTTATTTCGACTAGCGGATAACACCGGGGAGCTGTTTTTT.

The chain combines TRBV7-2 with TRBJ2-1; 13 bases are shared with TRBD2. This CDR3 comprises 21 residues. The germline V gene encodes CDR1 SGHTA and CDR2 FQGNSA. V shed 5 bases, J shed 1 base, and the junction held 17 bases outside the gene matches. CDR3: CASSAYGPGLAGPKSYNEQFF. CDR3 DNA: TGTGCCAGCAGCGCTTACGGCCCGGGACTAGCGGGACCGAAGTCCTACAATGAGCAGTTCTTC.

This clonotype was counted ten times or more. The chain combines TRBV6-6 with TRBJ2-5; 7 bases match TRBD2. Trimming took 7 bases from V and 4 from J; bases not matched to a gene: 3. CDR3 length: 12 residues. Germline loops: CDR1 MNHNY, CDR2 SVGAGI (reference sequence). The CDR3 sequence: CASTERGETQYF. The CDR3 DNA reads as TGTGCCAGCACAGAGCGGGGAGAGACCCAGTACTTC.

This clonotype was seen many times. This chain connects TRBV28 to TRBJ2-7, with 10 bases lining up with TRBD1. The CDR3 covers 13 residues. V gave up 5 bases and J gave up 7 bases; unmatched junction bases: 5. The germline CDR1 and CDR2 sequences are MDHEN and SYDVKM. The CDR3 nucleotides read TGTGCCAGCAGTGACAGGGGGCGTCGAGAGCAGTACTTC. Its protein is CASSDRGRREQYF.

This clonotype is categorized as medium-sized (0.01 to 0.1%). The chain combines TRBV20-1 with TRBJ2-1; 11 positions agree with TRBD2. CDR1 and CDR2 (germline): DFQATT, SNEGSKA (reference sequence). Trimming removed 0 bases from V and 5 bases from J; junction bases left unmatched: 6. The CDR3 sequence is 16 residues long. CDR3 in amino acids: CSARDLVAGGDNEQFF. The DNA for the CDR3 is TGCAGTGCTAGAGACTTGGTAGCGGGAGGGGACAATGAGCAGTTCTTC.

A word on this clonotype: One end of the junction does not line up with germline, which may come from a read error. This chain joins TRBV28 and TRBJ2-3, with 11 bases aligning to TRBD2. Germline-derived CDR1 and CDR2 are MDHEN and SYDVKM. This CDR3 contains 15 residues. In nucleotides, the CDR3 is TGTGCCAGCAGTGTTAGCGGGGGGGCCTCCGATACGCATTATTTT. Its protein product is CASSVSGGASDTHYF.

Comment on this clonotype: A much larger clone differs by one base, so this may be a read error. The chain joins TRBV20-1 to TRBJ2-5; 7 bases agree with TRBD1. The V segment lost 4 bases and the J segment 0 bases; nucleotides outside the gene matches: 2. Germline CDR1 and CDR2: DFQATT and SNEGSKA (reference sequence). The CDR3 covers 13 residues. The CDR3 loop reads CSAKTGYQETQYF. CDR3 in DNA: TGCAGTGCTAAGACAGGGTACCAAGAGACCCAGTACTTC.

There are many counts of this clonotype. This sequence joins TRBV7-2 and TRBJ2-7; a possible D gene is TRBD1 (6 bases). The germline gives CDR1 SGHTA, CDR2 FQGNSA. Trimming removed 3 bases at V and 2 bases at J, with 11 bases between. CDR3 length equals 14 residues. The CDR3 nucleotides read TGTGCCAGCAGCTTTGGGGACAAGCCCTACGAGCAGTACTTC. Translated: CASSFGDKPYEQYF.

In this sample, this clonotype turned up a few times. The J gene is TRBJ2-5, the V gene TRBV15; 12 nucleotides align to TRBD2. CDR3 length: 16 residues. The trim removed 1 base at V and 4 bases at J, leaving 4 bases unmatched. Germline CDR1 reads LNHNV; CDR2 reads YYDKDF (reference sequence). The CDR3 nucleotides are TGTGCCACCAGCAGAGGGCTAGCGGGGGGGCGAGAGACCCAGTACTTC. Protein: CATSRGLAGGRETQYF.

This clonotype has at least ten counts. The rearrangement uses TRBV7-2 and TRBJ2-2; 10 bases align to TRBD2. This CDR3 is built from 16 residues. The V gene end was trimmed by 4 bases and the J gene end by 2 bases; junction bases not matched to a gene: 4. Germline values: CDR1 SGHTA, CDR2 FQGNSA. The DNA of the CDR3 is TGTGCCAGCAGCTCTGGACTAGCGGTAAACACCGGGGAGCTGTTTTTT. Its translation is CASSSGLAVNTGELFF.